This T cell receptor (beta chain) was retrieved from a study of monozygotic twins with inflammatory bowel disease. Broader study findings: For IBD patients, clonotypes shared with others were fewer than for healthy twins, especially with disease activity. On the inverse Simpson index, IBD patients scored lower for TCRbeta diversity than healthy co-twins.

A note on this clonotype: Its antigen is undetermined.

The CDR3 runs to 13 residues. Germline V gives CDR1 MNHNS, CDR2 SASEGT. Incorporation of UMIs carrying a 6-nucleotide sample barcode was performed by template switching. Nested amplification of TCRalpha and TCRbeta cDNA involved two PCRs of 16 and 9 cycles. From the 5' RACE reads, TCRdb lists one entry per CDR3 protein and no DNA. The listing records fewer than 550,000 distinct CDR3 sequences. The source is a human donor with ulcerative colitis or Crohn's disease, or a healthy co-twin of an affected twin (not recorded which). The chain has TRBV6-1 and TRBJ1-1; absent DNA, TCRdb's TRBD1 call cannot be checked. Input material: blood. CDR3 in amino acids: CASSSTVGFEAFF.